The 16 T cell receptor beta chains below were found in one sample sequenced in a study of OX40 agonist ivuxolimab in advanced cancers. Generated by immunoSEQ multiplex PCR, the TCRdb table keeps only in-frame clones and is missing some. The repertoire holds about 89,000 clones, with 70% to 90% as singletons. Sample: CD4+ or CD8+ T cells sorted from blood, taken in a trial of the OX40 agonist ivuxolimab. These receptor sequences come from an adult with an advanced solid tumor such as melanoma, head and neck, liver or kidney cancer.

This chain joins TRBV6-5 and TRBJ2-7; D unresolved. Germline CDR1 is MNHEY and CDR2 is SVGAGI. Trimming pared 0 bases from V and 1 base from J, leaving 13 bases between. The CDR3 spans 16 residues. The CDR3 protein is CASSYSKRVVSYEQYF. CDR3 DNA sequence: TGTGCCAGCAGTTACTCGAAAAGGGTTGTATCCTACGAGCAGTACTTC.

The chain is built from TRBV11-2 and TRBJ1-2; D may be TRBD1 (6 bases). The CDR3 extends over 17 amino acids. Trimming cost V 0 bases and J 7 bases, with 21 bases left between them. Germline V gene sequence: CDR1 SGHAT, CDR2 FQNNGV. In DNA form, the CDR3 reads TGTGCCAGCAGCTTAGAATTCTTCAGGGGTGAGCTGGGTGGCTACACCTTC. It codes for CASSLEFFRGELGGYTF.

This rearrangement joins TRBV7-6 to TRBJ2-1, with D possibly TRBD1 on 5 matching bases. The V end lost 5 bases, the J end lost 0 bases, and 11 bases lay between the germline ends. CDR3 length: 15 amino acids. Germline CDR1 reads SGHVS; CDR2 reads FNYEAQ. The CDR3 loop is CASSKQESSYNEQFF. For the CDR3, the DNA is TGTGCCAGCAGCAAACAGGAGAGCTCCTACAATGAGCAGTTCTTC.

Concerning this clone itself: Other nucleotide sequences in the sample specify the same CDR3. This rearrangement joins TRBV27 to TRBJ1-1; TRBD1 matches 7 bases. The trim removed 6 bases at V and 5 bases at J, leaving 6 bases unmatched. The germline V gene encodes CDR1 MNHEY and CDR2 SMNVEV (reference sequence). This CDR3 contains 13 residues. The CDR3: CASSQQGRTEAFF. Here the CDR3 DNA reads TGTGCCAGCAGCCAACAGGGGAGGACTGAAGCTTTCTTT.

This clone was seen more than once but under ten times. V gene TRBV7-6 combines with J gene TRBJ1-1, with a tentative D call TRBD1 (5 bases). From germline, CDR1 is SGHVS and CDR2 FNYEAQ. Deletions cut 2 bases from V and 10 bases from J, with 17 bases between. The CDR3 consists of 14 residues. DNA of the CDR3: TGTGCCAGCAGCTTATCGGGGACGGTCGGCGGAGCTTTCTTT. This encodes CASSLSGTVGGAFF.

This clone has just one count. The chain has TRBV7-2 and TRBJ2-2; TRBD2 matches 8 bases. The CDR3 length is 16 residues. The V gene's germline CDR1 is SGHTA and CDR2 FQGNSA. V lost 1 base, J lost 4 bases, and 5 bases stayed unmatched. CDR3 region: CASSLGRGAGTGELFF. As DNA, the CDR3 is TGTGCCAGCAGCTTAGGGCGGGGGGCCGGCACCGGGGAGCTGTTTTTT.

V gene TRBV6-6 combines with J gene TRBJ2-2; maybe TRBD2 (6 bases). The CDR3 totals 16 residues. CDR1 is MNHNY and CDR2 is SVGAGI in the germline V gene (reference sequence). With 7 bases removed from V and 0 bases from J, the gap between germline ends came to 15 bases. CDR3 sequence reads: CASMAGRGSNTGELFF. The DNA of the CDR3 is TGTGCCAGCATGGCCGGGCGGGGTTCGAACACCGGGGAGCTGTTTTTT.

The V gene is TRBV5-4, the J gene TRBJ2-3; D perhaps matches TRBD2 (7 bases). Trimming took 4 bases from V and 2 from J, leaving 20 bases between them. The CDR3 totals 17 residues. Germline loops: CDR1 SGHNT, CDR2 YYREEE (reference sequence). The CDR3 DNA reads TGTGCCAGCAGCCCTGGCCTTGGGGAGGGGGTCACAGATACGCAGTATTTT. It codes for CASSPGLGEGVTDTQYF.

The chain has TRBV18 and TRBJ1-4; 11 nucleotides align to TRBD1. CDR3 length equals 15 residues. Germline CDR1 is KGHSH and CDR2 is LQKENI. With V trimmed by 2 bases and J by 6 bases, 2 bases remained unmatched. The CDR3 reads CASSPRDRGYEKLFF. The CDR3 nucleotides are TGTGCCAGCTCACCAAGGGACAGGGGGTATGAAAAACTGTTTTTT.

The J gene is TRBJ1-5, the V gene TRBV15; D not certain. Germline loops: CDR1 LNHNV, CDR2 YYDKDF (reference sequence). This CDR3 has 16 amino acids. Trimming removed 1 base at V and 5 bases at J, with 15 bases between. The CDR3 nucleotides read TGTGCCACCAGCAGAGTAGGAAAGGGTCCTGATCAGCCCCAGCATTTT. This encodes CATSRVGKGPDQPQHF.

The chain combines TRBV5-4 with TRBJ1-6; D not certain. The germline CDR1 and CDR2 sequences are SGHNT and YYREEE (reference sequence). V shed 0 bases and J shed 8 bases, with 9 bases lying between them. The CDR3 length is 14 residues. The CDR3 loop reads CASSLGRADSPLHF. Written as DNA, the CDR3 is TGTGCCAGCAGCTTGGGACGAGCTGATTCACCCCTCCACTTT.

This chain links TRBV4-1 with TRBJ1-2; unclear D gene. The germline gives CDR1 MGHRA, CDR2 YSYEKL. The CDR3 extends over 15 amino acids. V shed 1 base and J shed 5 bases, with 14 bases lying between them. The CDR3 nucleotides read TGCGCCAGCAGCCAAGGCGACGGTGCGGCGTATGGCTACACCTTC. Translated, it gives CASSQGDGAAYGYTF.

The chain combines TRBV19 with TRBJ1-5, with unresolved D. V shed 3 bases and J shed 1 base, with 10 bases lying between them. Germline CDR1 is LNHDA and CDR2 is SQIVND (reference sequence). The CDR3 extends over 15 amino acids. The CDR3 reads CASSIQPKSNQPQHF. The DNA for the CDR3 is TGTGCCAGTAGTATCCAGCCGAAGAGCAATCAGCCCCAGCATTTT.

The V and J genes are TRBV5-1 and TRBJ2-2; maybe TRBD1 (6 bases). V was trimmed by 4 bases and J by 5 bases, leaving 18 bases between them. Germline V gives CDR1 SGHRS, CDR2 YFSETQ. The CDR3 spans 16 residues. The CDR3 here is CASSPKTGSETGELFF. As DNA, the CDR3 is TGCGCCAGCAGCCCAAAGACAGGTTCAGAAACCGGGGAGCTGTTTTTT.

The rearrangement uses TRBV4-1 and TRBJ2-1, with 12 bases fitting TRBD2. This CDR3 comprises 16 residues. The germline V gene has CDR1 MGHRA and CDR2 YSYEKL. The V segment lost 1 base and the J segment 5 bases; nucleotides outside the gene matches: 3. The CDR3, as DNA: TGCGCCAGCAGCCAAGCCCTAGCGGGGGGGAACAATGAGCAGTTCTTC. This encodes CASSQALAGGNNEQFF.

CDR3 in amino acids: CASSSITGTGHFYEQYF. CDR3 DNA sequence: TGTGCCAGCAGCTCCATTACCGGGACAGGGCATTTCTACGAGCAGTACTTC. The J gene is TRBJ2-7, the V gene TRBV11-2, with TRBD1 matching over 9 bases. Germline V gene lookup returns CDR1 SGHAT and CDR2 FQNNGV. The CDR3 has 17 residues. Losses at the gene ends were 4 bases for V and 3 bases for J; bases not matched to a gene: 13.